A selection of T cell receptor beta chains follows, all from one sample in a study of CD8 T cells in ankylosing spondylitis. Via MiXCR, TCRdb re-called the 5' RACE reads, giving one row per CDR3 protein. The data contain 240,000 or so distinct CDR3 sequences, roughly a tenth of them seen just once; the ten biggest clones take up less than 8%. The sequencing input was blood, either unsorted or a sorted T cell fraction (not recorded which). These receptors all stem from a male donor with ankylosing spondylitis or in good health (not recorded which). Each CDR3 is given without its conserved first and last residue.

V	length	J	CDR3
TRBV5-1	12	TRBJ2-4	ASRPRPKENIQY
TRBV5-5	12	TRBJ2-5	ASSFSGGQETQY
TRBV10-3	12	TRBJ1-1	AIKRDRGNTEAF
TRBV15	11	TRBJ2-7	ATSRDYGREQY
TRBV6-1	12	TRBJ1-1	ASSGGQGVTEAF
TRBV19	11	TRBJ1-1	ASHVVGGTEAF
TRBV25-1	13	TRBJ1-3	ATRAPASSGNTIY
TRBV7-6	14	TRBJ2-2	ASSYTLLADEGEPF
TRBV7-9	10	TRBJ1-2	ASSREVGGYT
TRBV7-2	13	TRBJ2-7	ASSLEAASSYEQY
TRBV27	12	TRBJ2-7	ASSLQGLNYEQY
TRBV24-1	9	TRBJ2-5	ATSLGETQY
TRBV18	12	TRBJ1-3	ASSPGSSGNTIY
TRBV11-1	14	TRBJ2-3	ASSSGLAGVSDTQY
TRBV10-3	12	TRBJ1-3	AISMTGSGNTIY
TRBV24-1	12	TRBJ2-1	ATSDLPTGRGQF
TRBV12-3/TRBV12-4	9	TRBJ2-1	ASSLGGEQF
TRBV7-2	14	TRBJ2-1	ASSLRVGGSYNEQF
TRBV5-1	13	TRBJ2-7	ASSLSGGSSYEQY
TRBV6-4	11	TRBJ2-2	VSSITNTGELF
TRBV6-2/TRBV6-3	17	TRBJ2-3	ASSTPRLAGVGGTDTQY
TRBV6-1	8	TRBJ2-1	ASSVNEQF
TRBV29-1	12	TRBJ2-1	SVKDRSSYNEQF
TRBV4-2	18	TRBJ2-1	ASSAPYPPSGGILNNEQF
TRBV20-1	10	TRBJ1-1	SARTVNTEAF
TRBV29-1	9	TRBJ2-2	SVVGTGELF
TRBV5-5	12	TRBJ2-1	ASSLFEAFDEQF
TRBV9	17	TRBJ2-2	ASSPRPRLAGTEIGELL
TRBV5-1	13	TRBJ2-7	ASSPTSGRIGEQY
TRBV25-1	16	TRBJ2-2	ASSDLRRDRADTGELF
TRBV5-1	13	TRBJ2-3	ASSPGTGGADTQY
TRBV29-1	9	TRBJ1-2	SERTGFDYT
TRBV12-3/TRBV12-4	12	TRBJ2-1	ASSLAGVFDEQF
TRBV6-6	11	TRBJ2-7	ASTGTIGYEQY
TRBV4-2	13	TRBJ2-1	ASSQTSGDSNEQF
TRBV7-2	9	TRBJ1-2	ASSSPEGYT
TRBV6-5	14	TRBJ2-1	ASSYAGGAGMDEQF
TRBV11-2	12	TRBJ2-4	ASSSDSLRNIQY
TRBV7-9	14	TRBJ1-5	ASSPGLAGTAEPQH
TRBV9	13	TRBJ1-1	ASSIGQGSNTEAF
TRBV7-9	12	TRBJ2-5	ASSLTGAGETQY
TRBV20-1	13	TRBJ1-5	SAREGNREGQPQH
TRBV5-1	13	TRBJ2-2	ASSVGQGLTGELF
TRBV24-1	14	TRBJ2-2	ATSDLTAGDTGELF
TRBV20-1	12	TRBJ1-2	SAHRQGVGYGYT
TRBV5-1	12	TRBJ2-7	ASSSTGGVYEQY
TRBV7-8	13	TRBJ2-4	ASSEREAAKNTQY
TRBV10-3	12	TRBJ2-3	AIARRQTTDTQY
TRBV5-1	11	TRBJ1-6	ASSLAGNSPLH
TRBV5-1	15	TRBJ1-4	ASSTGQGGKTNEKLF
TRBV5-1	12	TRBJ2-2	ASRGQVGTGELF
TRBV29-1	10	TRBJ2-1	SGDRGVSKQF
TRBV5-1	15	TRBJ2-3	ASSGRLAGGPGDTQY
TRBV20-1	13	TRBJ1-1	SARTGREANTEAF
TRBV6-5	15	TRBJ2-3	ASSSPSGGRDTDTQY
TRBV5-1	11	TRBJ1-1	ASRKGGATEAF
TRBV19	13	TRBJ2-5	ASSRGTGGEETQY